Shown below are 15 T cell receptor beta chains from a single sample sequenced in a study of prognosis after radiotherapy for stage I lung cancer (dated by TCRdb to the early 2020s). TCRdb lists the instrument as Illumina HiSeq 3000. Two rounds of multiplex PCR were performed to amplify the TCR beta CDR3 region from genomic DNA. In the first PCR round, primers specific to each TRBV and TRBJ gene were used, and the primer sequences were filed in Chinese patent CN105087789A. Clones were called with MiXCR by TCRdb after fastp trimmed the public reads at Q25, and only in-frame beta chains were retained. Here each entry gathers all rows of one CDR3 protein and keeps the most common genes and DNA. The sample table records roughly 30,000 distinct CDR3 sequences; 40% to 60% of these occur just once. The top ten clones comprise about 15% of the sample. This sample comprised PBMCs, obtained before or after stereotactic body radiation therapy (not recorded which). The receptor set was obtained from a donor aged 50 or older with non-small cell lung cancer.

The V gene is TRBV20-1, the J gene TRBJ2-7; 9 bases are a match to TRBD2. V was clipped by 5 bases and J by 2 bases; unmatched bases: 10. In germline, CDR1 is DFQATT, CDR2 SNEGSKA (reference sequence). This CDR3 has 15 amino acids. In DNA form, the CDR3 reads TGCAGTGCTCCCCCCTCTGCGGGAGGGACCTACGAGCAGTACTTC. It translates to CSAPPSAGGTYEQYF.

Comment on this clonotype: This is likely an artifact of a read error, given a far larger clone one base away. The chain recombines TRBV7-9 with TRBJ1-5; 8 bases match TRBD1. In germline, CDR1 is SEHNR, CDR2 FQNEAQ (reference sequence). The junction had 2 bases not matched to a gene; V was cut back by 5 bases and J by 5 bases. CDR3 length equals 13 residues. The CDR3 here is CASSMTGDQPQHF. In DNA form, the CDR3 reads TGTGCCAGCAGCATGACAGGGGATCAGCCCCAGCATTTT.

As for this clonotype: A junction end diverges from the germline sequence, so it may reflect a read error. The chain couples TRBV6-2 or TRBV6-3 to TRBJ2-5; TRBD1 matches 9 bases. The CDR3 is 14 residues long. Germline CDR1 and CDR2: MNHEY and SVGEGT. The CDR3: CASRIVTGGEIQYF. The CDR3, as DNA: TGTGCCAGCAGGATTGTGACAGGGGGAGAGATCCAGTACTTC.

This clonotype was observed many times. V is TRBV18 and J is TRBJ1-2; a possible D gene is TRBD1 (5 bases). CDR1 KGHSH and CDR2 LQKENI come from the germline V gene. The CDR3 length is 15 residues. Trimming stripped 2 bases from V and 2 bases from J, with 12 bases between. The CDR3 DNA reads TGTGCCAGCTCACCAGGGGGTATCCGGAACTATGGCTACACCTTC. Its protein is CASSPGGIRNYGYTF.

This rearrangement joins TRBV7-9 to TRBJ2-7, with no clear D. This CDR3 is 15 amino acids long. V shed 4 bases and J shed 5 bases, with 18 bases lying between them. Per germline, CDR1 SEHNR and CDR2 FQNEAQ (reference sequence). The CDR3 region has the DNA TGTGCCAGCAGCTCCCCCGGGTTCGTTACGAACGAGCAGTACTTC. Amino acid sequence: CASSSPGFVTNEQYF.

The chain couples TRBV3-1 to TRBJ2-1; TRBD2 is a possible D gene (5 bases). Germline V gene sequence: CDR1 LGHDT, CDR2 YNNKEL (reference sequence). This CDR3 has 15 residues. V lost 1 base and J lost 4, with 11 bases in between. The CDR3 reads CASSQGGGGYNEQFF. Here the CDR3 DNA reads TGTGCCAGCAGCCAAGGAGGAGGAGGATACAATGAGCAGTTCTTC.

This clonotype ranks as medium-sized. V and J are TRBV6-8 and TRBJ1-6; no clear D gene. The CDR3 runs to 12 residues. The germline V gene has CDR1 MNHGY and CDR2 SAAAGT. V lost 6 bases, J lost 8 bases, and 8 bases lay in between. The DNA for the CDR3 is TGTGCCAGCAGCCCCTCGGATTCACCCCTCCACTTT. It is translated as CASSPSDSPLHF.

The chain employs TRBV18 and TRBJ1-6; D unresolved. The CDR3 sequence is 13 residues long. Germline V CDR1 and CDR2: KGHSH, LQKENI. V was cut by 8 bases and J by 7 bases, with 12 bases left in between. CDR3 residues: CASRHGANSPLHF. The CDR3 DNA sequence: TGTGCCAGCCGCCACGGTGCCAATTCACCCCTCCACTTT.

Concerning this clonotype: A junction boundary mismatches the germline segment, possibly from a read error. The V and J genes are TRBV27 and TRBJ1-5, with no clear D. In germline, CDR1 is MNHEY, CDR2 SMNVEV (reference sequence). The CDR3 sequence is 12 residues long. This CDR3 is CVSGWRDQPQHF. Here the CDR3 DNA reads TGTGTCAGCGGATGGAGGGATCAGCCACAGCATTTT.

This clonotype was found many times. The rearrangement links TRBV24-1 to TRBJ2-1; D uncertain. Trimming took off 7 bases at V and 7 bases at J, with 10 bases between the two ends. The CDR3 consists of 12 residues. Per germline, CDR1 KGHDR and CDR2 SFDVKD. CDR3 sequence (DNA): TGTGCCACCAGCCTTAGTCAAAATGAGCAGTTCTTC. Its translation: CATSLSQNEQFF.

This clonotype was recorded many times. The rearrangement uses TRBV12-3 or TRBV12-4 and TRBJ2-1, with a tentative D call TRBD1 (5 bases). The CDR3 has 16 residues. Trimming took off 5 bases at V and 0 bases at J, with 14 bases between the two ends. CDR3 sequence (DNA): TGTGCCAGCAGTCGGCGCGGACAAAGCTCCTACAATGAGCAGTTCTTC. Protein sequence: CASSRRGQSSYNEQFF.

In its sample, this clonotype was seen many times. The genes are TRBV5-5 and TRBJ2-3, with a tentative D call TRBD2 (6 bases). Germline loops: CDR1 SGHKS, CDR2 YYEKEE (reference sequence). V dropped 0 bases and J dropped 8 bases, with 16 bases sitting between them. The CDR3 has 15 amino acids. CDR3 protein: CASSLEEGQVGTQYF. CDR3 nucleotides: TGTGCCAGCAGCTTGGAGGAGGGGCAAGTGGGTACGCAGTATTTT.

Relative to its sample, this clonotype is medium-sized (0.01 to 0.1%). The V and J genes are TRBV12-3 or TRBV12-4 and TRBJ1-2, with D perhaps TRBD1 (6 bases). V was shortened by 6 bases and J by 1 base, with 15 bases between the two germline ends. The CDR3 has 15 residues. CDR3: CASSPTGQNNYGYTF. In DNA, the CDR3 is TGTGCCAGCAGCCCTACCGGACAGAATAACTATGGCTACACCTTC.

This clonotype has a count of ten or more. The chain links TRBV7-2 to TRBJ1-5; D is unclear. CDR3 length: 12 amino acids. Germline values: CDR1 SGHTA, CDR2 FQGNSA. V lost 6 bases to trimming and J lost 5 bases, with 8 bases between them. CDR3 sequence (DNA): TGTGCCAGCAGTATCTACGATCAGCCCCAGCATTTT. It encodes CASSIYDQPQHF. The full variable domain, with the rest looked up from reference TRBV7-2 and TRBJ1-5, is GAGVSQSPSNKVTEKGKDVELRCDPISGHTALYWYRQSLGQGLEFLIYFQGNSAPDKSGLPSDRFSAERTGGSVSTLTIQRTQQEDSAVYLCASSIYDQPQHFGDGTRLSIL.

A note on this clonotype: Mismatch with germline at one junction end may stem from a read error. The chain carries TRBV28 and TRBJ2-7; D may be TRBD2 (6 bases). The CDR3 contains 15 residues. Germline-derived CDR1 and CDR2 are MDHEN and SYDVKM. The CDR3 protein is CAISIAVADSYDQYF. The CDR3, as DNA: TGTGCCATCAGCATAGCGGTAGCCGACTCCTACGATCAGTACTTC.